What follows are 17 T cell receptor beta chains derived from one specimen sequenced in a study of shared clonotypes between healthy human individuals. The table came from immunoSEQ multiplex PCR; TCRdb's copy has only in-frame clones and leaves some out. Of roughly 1,100,000 clones detected, about 75% appear once; the ten largest clones hold roughly 1.4%. The sample comprised memory CD4+ T cells sorted from blood. Subset noted: CD45RA-negative fraction. These receptors originate from a man aged 18-30 years in good health.

This clone was seen only a few times. This CDR3 reads CASSLRDGNSPLHF. The CDR3 DNA is TGTGCCAGCTCCCTCCGGGACGGGAATTCACCCCTCCACTTT. The V call is TRBV18, the J call TRBJ1-6, with a weak D call TRBD1 (5 bases). There are 14 residues in the CDR3. Germline V gene lookup returns CDR1 KGHSH and CDR2 LQKENI. V lost 6 bases, J lost 7 bases, and 13 bases lay in between.

In its sample, this clone was seen once. In DNA, the CDR3 is TGTGCCAGCAGCTTGGGGGGTGAGGGTGAAAAACTGTTTTTT. It specifies CASSLGGEGEKLFF. V is TRBV5-4 and J is TRBJ1-4; D gene unclear. The V gene's germline CDR1 is SGHNT and CDR2 YYREEE (reference sequence). This CDR3 has 14 residues. The V gene lost 0 bases and the J gene lost 7 bases, with 10 bases spanning the gap.

CDR3 protein: CASSSDPGQEGSYEQYF. The CDR3 bases are TGTGCCAGCAGCTCGGACCCGGGACAGGAAGGCTCCTACGAGCAGTACTTC. This chain uses TRBV7-9 with TRBJ2-7; 8 bases match TRBD1. The CDR3 runs 17 residues. Per germline, CDR1 SEHNR and CDR2 FQNEAQ (reference sequence). With 4 bases clipped from V and 0 bases from J, the junction kept 11 bases outside the gene matches.

The rearrangement links TRBV7-8 to TRBJ1-5, with D unclear. The CDR3 has 16 residues. V was trimmed by 5 bases and J by 0 bases, leaving 14 bases between them. Per the germline V gene, CDR1 is SGHVS and CDR2 is FQNEAQ. The CDR3 loop reads CASSLVMGNSNQPQHF. The CDR3, as DNA: TGTGCCAGCAGCCTAGTGATGGGAAATAGCAATCAGCCCCAGCATTTT.

This clone occurred once. DNA of the CDR3: TGTGCCAGCAGCGTAGAGGGAGGGGGAGGCTACACCTTC. Encoded protein: CASSVEGGGGYTF. The chain employs TRBV7-2 and TRBJ1-2; D is possibly TRBD1 (6 bases). Deletions cut 5 bases from V and 8 bases from J, with 15 bases between. This CDR3 is built from 13 residues. Per the germline V gene, CDR1 is SGHTA and CDR2 is FQGNSA.

The rearrangement links TRBV2 to TRBJ1-3; D call uncertain. Germline V gene lookup returns CDR1 SNHLY and CDR2 FYNNEI. The germline V and J ends were trimmed by 1 base and 6 bases, with 10 bases remaining between them. This CDR3 region has 14 residues. In DNA, the CDR3 is TGTGCCAGCAGTGAAGGGGCAGAACCAAACACCATATATTTT. Residues: CASSEGAEPNTIYF.

The rearrangement uses TRBV29-1 and TRBJ2-7, with 8 nucleotides matching TRBD2. Germline V gene lookup returns CDR1 SQVTM and CDR2 ANQGSEA. Trimming took 1 base from V and 6 from J; bases not matched to a gene: 8. The CDR3 has 14 residues. This chain's CDR3 is CSVEVGSGIGEQYF. DNA for the CDR3: TGCAGCGTTGAAGTAGGTAGCGGGATTGGCGAGCAGTACTTC.

A few counts support this clone. This chain joins TRBV7-2 and TRBJ1-6; D is uncertain. V lost 1 base to trimming and J lost 4 bases, with 5 bases between them. The V gene's germline CDR1 is SGHTA and CDR2 FQGNSA. The CDR3 runs to 14 residues. CDR3 nucleotide sequence: TGTGCCAGCAGCTTAGGCCTTTATAATTCACCCCTCCACTTT. It encodes CASSLGLYNSPLHF.

V is TRBV25-1 and J is TRBJ2-2; weak D call: TRBD1 (6 bases). V was cut by 2 bases and J by 0 bases, with 7 bases left in between. The CDR3 runs to 15 residues. In germline, CDR1 is MGHDK, CDR2 SYGVNS. The CDR3 loop is CASSERTANTGELFF. The DNA for the CDR3 is TGTGCCAGCAGTGAAAGGACAGCGAACACCGGGGAGCTGTTTTTT.

The table lists this clone with a count of one. The chain links TRBV5-1 to TRBJ2-5; possible D gene TRBD2, 6 bases. Per the germline V gene, CDR1 is SGHRS and CDR2 is YFSETQ. This CDR3 has 13 residues. Trimming left V 2 bases short and J 4 bases short, with 9 bases between. The CDR3 DNA sequence: TGCGCCAGCAGCTTCGGGGAGGTAGAGACCCAGTACTTC. Its translation is CASSFGEVETQYF.

This rearrangement joins TRBV5-4 to TRBJ2-7; D is unresolved. The V gene's germline CDR1 is SGHNT and CDR2 YYREEE (reference sequence). This CDR3 contains 15 residues. The V end was cut by 0 bases, the J end by 0 bases, with 10 bases between. The CDR3 sequence: CASSLESVGSYEQYF. The CDR3 DNA sequence: TGTGCCAGCAGCTTGGAGTCCGTGGGCTCCTACGAGCAGTACTTC.

The gene calls are TRBV10-2 and TRBJ2-7, with D possibly matching TRBD1 (6 bases). CDR3 length: 13 residues. Trimming pared 0 bases from V and 6 bases from J, leaving 9 bases between. Germline V CDR1 and CDR2: WSHSY, SAAADI. The CDR3 protein is CASSESHRAEQYF. CDR3 sequence (DNA): TGCGCCAGCAGTGAGTCTCACAGGGCCGAGCAGTACTTC.

With respect to this clone: The sample holds other DNA sequences that translate to the same CDR3. The chain is built from TRBV30 and TRBJ2-2, with unresolved D. Trimming removed 0 bases at V and 5 bases at J, with 7 bases between. Germline CDR1 GTSNPN, CDR2 SVGIG (reference sequence). The CDR3 spans 13 residues. The CDR3 DNA reads as TGTGCCTGGAGTGTGGGCAGTACCGGGGAGCTGTTTTTT. Residues: CAWSVGSTGELFF.

The genes are TRBV27 and TRBJ2-1, with 9 bases fitting TRBD2. Per the germline V gene, CDR1 is MNHEY and CDR2 is SMNVEV (reference sequence). V lost 6 bases and J lost 6; bases outside the gene matches: 9. The CDR3 has 15 residues. CDR3 residues: CASSGDLAGANEQFF. The CDR3 region has the DNA TGTGCCAGCAGCGGTGATTTAGCGGGAGCCAATGAGCAGTTCTTC.

The chain has TRBV7-2 and TRBJ1-1; perhaps TRBD1 as D (5 bases). Trimming took off 5 bases at V and 4 bases at J, with 8 bases between the two ends. The CDR3 spans 12 residues. Looked up from germline, CDR1 is SGHTA and CDR2 is FQGNSA. The CDR3 DNA follows: TGTGCCAGCAGCGGGGGTGGCACTGAAGCTTTCTTT. Translated, it gives CASSGGGTEAFF.

This clone was seen ten or more times. The chain is built from TRBV30 and TRBJ2-7; D perhaps matches TRBD1 (6 bases). V was shortened by 4 bases and J by 0 bases, with 13 bases between the two germline ends. This CDR3 spans 14 amino acids. Germline V gene data show CDR1 as GTSNPN and CDR2 as SVGIG (reference sequence). In nucleotides, the CDR3 is TGTGCCTGGAATGACAGGCCCCACTCCTACGAGCAGTACTTC. Translation: CAWNDRPHSYEQYF.

This chain connects TRBV19 to TRBJ1-5; D unresolved. Per germline, CDR1 LNHDA and CDR2 SQIVND (reference sequence). CDR3 length: 16 amino acids. Trimming took 2 bases from V and 3 from J, leaving 14 bases between them. The CDR3 spells CASSITSGFNNQPQHF. In DNA, the CDR3 is TGTGCCAGTAGTATAACGAGTGGGTTTAACAATCAGCCCCAGCATTTT. The variable domain in full, completed from reference TRBV19 and TRBJ1-5, reads DGGITQSPKYLFRKEGQNVTLSCEQNLNHDAMYWYRQDPGQGLRLIYYSQIVNDFQKGDIAEGYSVSREKKESFPLTVTSAQKNPTAFYLCASSITSGFNNQPQHFGDGTRLSIL.